Shown below are 28 T cell receptor beta chains from a single sample sequenced in a study of blood T cell repertoires in COVID-19. The method was immunoSEQ multiplex PCR; TCRdb's version includes in-frame clones alone and lacks a portion of them. Of some 250,000 clones listed, over 85% are singletons. Sequencing used PBMCs or T cells enriched from blood (not recorded which). The receptors originated from a woman aged 25 to 45 with acute COVID-19.

The chain recombines TRBV3-1 (or the pseudogene TRBV3-2) with TRBJ1-1, with 8 bases identical to TRBD1. The trim removed 6 bases at V and 4 bases at J, leaving 4 bases unmatched. There are 13 residues in the CDR3. From germline, CDR1 is LGHDT and CDR2 YNNKEL (reference sequence). The CDR3 loop reads CASRKTGGTEAFF. As DNA, the CDR3 is TGTGCCAGCAGAAAAACAGGGGGCACTGAAGCTTTCTTT.

This clone is a singleton in its sample. The V gene is TRBV19, the J gene TRBJ2-7; 9 nucleotides agree with TRBD1. V lost 4 bases, J lost 4 bases, and 11 bases stayed unmatched. From germline, CDR1 is LNHDA and CDR2 SQIVND (reference sequence). CDR3 length equals 16 residues. CDR3 nucleotides: TGTGCCAGTAGTAGGCTCCCCGGGACAGGGTCGTACGAGCAGTACTTC. Protein sequence: CASSRLPGTGSYEQYF. The variable domain in full, completed from reference TRBV19 and TRBJ2-7, reads DGGITQSPKYLFRKEGQNVTLSCEQNLNHDAMYWYRQDPGQGLRLIYYSQIVNDFQKGDIAEGYSVSREKKESFPLTVTSAQKNPTAFYLCASSRLPGTGSYEQYFGPGTRLTVT.

The chain is built from TRBV27 and TRBJ2-3; 8 nucleotides match TRBD1. This CDR3 region has 15 residues. The J segment lost 5 bases and the V segment lost 7 bases, leaving 11 bases of the junction unmatched. Per the germline V gene, CDR1 is MNHEY and CDR2 is SMNVEV (reference sequence). CDR3 loop: CASTFLGQVKDTQYF. In nucleotides, the CDR3 is TGTGCCAGCACCTTCCTGGGACAGGTGAAAGATACGCAGTATTTT.

The genes are TRBV19 and TRBJ1-2; tentative D call: TRBD1 (5 bases). The V end lost 2 bases, the J end lost 4 bases, and 20 bases lay between the germline ends. Germline V gene data show CDR1 as LNHDA and CDR2 as SQIVND (reference sequence). This CDR3 contains 17 residues. The CDR3 DNA follows: TGTGCCAGTAGTATAAAGGGGACTTTTTCAGGAAGCTATGGCTACACCTTC. Translating it yields CASSIKGTFSGSYGYTF.

V and J are TRBV15 and TRBJ1-1; D is ambiguous. The CDR3 is 14 amino acids. CDR1 is LNHNV and CDR2 is YYDKDF in the germline V gene (reference sequence). Deletions cut 3 bases from V and 5 bases from J, with 13 bases between. The CDR3 region is CATSSPISGTEAFF. The CDR3 region has the DNA TGTGCCACCAGCAGCCCCATCTCGGGGACTGAAGCTTTCTTT.

The V call is TRBV10-3, the J call TRBJ1-2, with D possibly matching TRBD1 (5 bases). Trimming removed 3 bases from V and 3 bases from J, with 14 bases in between. From germline, CDR1 is ENHRY and CDR2 SYGVKD. The CDR3 consists of 15 residues. DNA for the CDR3: TGTGCCATCAGTGAAGCTCAGGGTTACCACTATGGCTACACCTTC. This translates into CAISEAQGYHYGYTF.

V and J are TRBV25-1 and TRBJ2-1; 7 positions agree with TRBD1. Germline V gene sequence: CDR1 MGHDK, CDR2 SYGVNS. Unmatched junction bases numbered 8, after V lost 6 bases and J lost 6 bases. This CDR3 has 14 amino acids. Written as DNA, the CDR3 is TGTGCCAGCAGCTCTTTCGGGGACAGCAATGAGCAGTTCTTC. This sequence encodes CASSSFGDSNEQFF.

The V and J genes are TRBV10-2 and TRBJ2-7; 7 bases map to TRBD1. This CDR3 spans 14 amino acids. V lost 7 bases, J lost 3 bases, and 9 bases stayed unmatched. From germline, CDR1 is WSHSY and CDR2 SAAADI. The CDR3 DNA reads TGCGCCAGCATCGGACAGGCAGGAGGCTACGAGCAGTACTTC. This encodes CASIGQAGGYEQYF.

Here the CDR3 DNA reads TGTGCCTGGGCCCCCGGGACTGATTATGGCTACACCTTC. Encoded protein: CAWAPGTDYGYTF. The rearrangement links TRBV30 to TRBJ1-2, with D tentatively TRBD1 (5 bases). The CDR3 is 13 residues long. V lost 5 bases, J lost 5 bases, and 15 bases lay in between. Per the germline V gene, CDR1 is GTSNPN and CDR2 is SVGIG (reference sequence).

The chain has TRBV19 and TRBJ2-2; 7 bases fit TRBD1. Germline CDR1 LNHDA, CDR2 SQIVND (reference sequence). This CDR3 has 14 amino acids. V lost 7 bases and J lost 4; bases outside the gene matches: 6. The CDR3 sequence is CASIDGQVTGELFF. Written as DNA, the CDR3 is TGTGCCAGTATCGACGGACAGGTCACCGGGGAGCTGTTTTTT.

J is TRBJ2-1 and V is TRBV6-4; 13 nucleotides line up with TRBD2. V was clipped by 2 bases and J by 3 bases; unmatched bases: 1. The germline gives CDR1 MRHNA, CDR2 SNTAGT. The CDR3 contains 16 residues. CDR3 DNA: TGTGCCAGCAGTGACGGGACTAGCGGGGACTACAATGAGCAGTTCTTC. Protein sequence: CASSDGTSGDYNEQFF.

This rearrangement joins TRBV3-1 (or the pseudogene TRBV3-2) to TRBJ2-3, with TRBD1 as a possible D gene (6 bases). The CDR3 covers 16 residues. Trimming took 1 base from V and 6 from J, leaving 17 bases between them. Germline V gives CDR1 LGHDT, CDR2 YNNKEL (reference sequence). The CDR3 here is CASSQGPSQGWDTQYF. In DNA, the CDR3 is TGTGCCAGCAGCCAAGGCCCCTCCCAGGGGTGGGATACGCAGTATTTT.

The rearrangement joins TRBV4-1 to TRBJ2-5, with 9 positions matching TRBD1. CDR3 size: 14 residues. Germline assignment: CDR1 MGHRA and CDR2 YSYEKL. V lost 3 bases to trimming and J lost 4 bases; unmatched junction nucleotides: 3. The CDR3 DNA is TGCGCCAGCAGCCAGAACAGGGGGCTAGAGACCCAGTACTTC. Its translation: CASSQNRGLETQYF.

The J gene is TRBJ1-2, the V gene TRBV18, with 8 bases identical to TRBD1. V was clipped by 6 bases and J by 10 bases; unmatched bases: 4. Germline V gene data show CDR1 as KGHSH and CDR2 as LQKENI. The CDR3 is 11 amino acids. The DNA for the CDR3 is TGTGCCAGCTCGTCGGACAGGGACTACACCTTC. Amino acids: CASSSDRDYTF.

The chain uses TRBV29-1 and TRBJ2-3, with D uncertain. Germline V lookup: CDR1 SQVTM, CDR2 ANQGSEA. This CDR3 is 13 amino acids long. V lost 7 bases to trimming and J lost 5 bases, with 16 bases between them. The CDR3 DNA sequence: TGCAGCGCTGTGGGCCGCGATGGAGATACGCAGTATTTT. This encodes CSAVGRDGDTQYF.

J is TRBJ2-3 and V is TRBV3-1 (or the pseudogene TRBV3-2); 7 bases align to TRBD2. The CDR3 loop spans 17 amino acids. Germline loops: CDR1 LGHDT, CDR2 YNNKEL (reference sequence). The V gene end was trimmed by 0 bases and the J gene end by 8 bases; junction bases not matched to a gene: 14. The DNA of the CDR3 is TGTGCCAGCAGCCAAGATGTGCTAGCGGTGATAAGTGGTACGCAGTATTTT. Translating gives CASSQDVLAVISGTQYF.

V gene TRBV9 combines with J gene TRBJ2-1; 14 nucleotides match TRBD2. V trimming: 3 bases; J trimming: 3 bases; junction bases outside the gene matches: 11. The CDR3 has 19 amino acids. Germline values: CDR1 SGDLS, CDR2 YYNGEE. The CDR3 is CASSATSGLAGDYYNEQFF. CDR3 in DNA: TGTGCCAGCAGCGCCACCTCGGGACTAGCGGGGGACTACTACAATGAGCAGTTCTTC. The complete variable domain, with remaining parts taken from reference TRBV9 and TRBJ2-1, reads DSGVTQTPKHLITATGQRVTLRCSPRSGDLSVYWYQQSLDQGLQFLIQYYNGEERAKGNILERFSAQQFPDLHSELNLSSLELGDSALYFCASSATSGLAGDYYNEQFFGPGTRLTVL.

V gene TRBV12-2 combines with J gene TRBJ2-2; the table's D gene call, TRBD1, was not cross checked with the DNA. TRBV12-2 is a pseudogene. This CDR3 spans 15 amino acids. CDR3: CASRPLTGIVGELFF. The CDR3 nucleotides are TGTGCAAGTCGCCCTCTGACAGGGATCGTCGGGGAGCTGTTTTTT.

The chain is built from TRBV27 and TRBJ2-1, with unresolved D. CDR1 MNHEY and CDR2 SMNVEV come from the germline V gene (reference sequence). V shed 3 bases and J shed 4 bases, with 7 bases lying between them. The CDR3 has 13 amino acids. The CDR3 here is CASSFSFYNEQFF. In DNA, the CDR3 is TGTGCCAGCAGTTTTAGCTTTTACAATGAGCAGTTCTTC.

The J gene is TRBJ1-3, the V gene TRBV5-1, with D possibly TRBD1 on 5 matching bases. Germline CDR1 and CDR2: SGHRS and YFSETQ. CDR3 length equals 16 residues. V was pared by 1 base and J by 4 bases, with 15 bases between. CDR3 sequence reads: CASSLSGAVSGNTIYF. The DNA for the CDR3 is TGCGCCAGCAGCTTGAGCGGGGCTGTCTCAGGAAACACCATATATTTT.

V and J are TRBV3-1 (or the pseudogene TRBV3-2) and TRBJ1-1; no clear D gene. Germline V lookup: CDR1 LGHDT, CDR2 YNNKEL (reference sequence). This CDR3 comprises 14 residues. V was clipped by 2 bases and J by 1 base, with 8 bases between them. The CDR3: CASSQWTGNTEAFF. In nucleotides, the CDR3 is TGTGCCAGCAGCCAATGGACTGGGAACACTGAAGCTTTCTTT.

This rearrangement joins TRBV27 to TRBJ1-2, with D tentatively TRBD1 (5 bases). Germline loops: CDR1 MNHEY, CDR2 SMNVEV (reference sequence). This CDR3 has 14 amino acids. Deletions cut 0 bases from V and 4 bases from J, with 9 bases between. DNA of the CDR3: TGTGCCAGCAGTTTATCGGGGGGGAGCTATGGCTACACCTTC. Its protein is CASSLSGGSYGYTF.

The chain has TRBV10-3 and TRBJ1-3; weak D call: TRBD1 (6 bases). Between the trimmed V and J ends, which lost 3 bases and 9 bases, there was a span of 15 bases. The CDR3 runs to 14 residues. Per germline, CDR1 ENHRY and CDR2 SYGVKD. In DNA form, the CDR3 reads TGTGCCATCAGTGATATGATACAGGGCAGCACCATATATTTT. This encodes CAISDMIQGSTIYF.

This clone has just one count. This chain joins TRBV4-1 and TRBJ1-2; 9 bases agree with TRBD1. Germline V gives CDR1 MGHRA, CDR2 YSYEKL. V shed 3 bases, J shed 4 bases, and the junction held 6 bases outside the gene matches. The CDR3 length is 15 residues. The CDR3 DNA reads TGCGCCAGCAGCCAGCGGGACAGGGCTAGCTATGGCTACACCTTC. Translation: CASSQRDRASYGYTF.

The chain recombines TRBV5-1 with TRBJ1-3; D is ambiguous. Germline V lookup: CDR1 SGHRS, CDR2 YFSETQ. V was trimmed by 4 bases and J by 1 base, leaving 6 bases between them. CDR3 size: 13 residues. The CDR3 spells CASSISSGNTIYF. DNA of the CDR3: TGCGCCAGCAGCATCAGTTCTGGAAACACCATATATTTT.

The chain recombines TRBV23-1 with TRBJ1-2, with 9 positions matching TRBD1. TRBV23-1 is annotated as an ORF whose role is uncertain. Trimming at V came to 3 bases and at J to 8 bases, leaving 13 bases not matched to a gene. The CDR3 sequence is 16 residues long. Written as DNA, the CDR3 is TGCGCCAGCAGTCATCCCCGGGACAGGGATCGGGAAGGCTACACCTTC. This codes for CASSHPRDRDREGYTF.

V usage is TRBV2 and J usage is TRBJ1-2; TRBD1 agrees at 7 bases. The germline V gene has CDR1 SNHLY and CDR2 FYNNEI. The CDR3 spans 14 residues. V was clipped by 6 bases and J by 2 bases; unmatched bases: 6. Here the CDR3 DNA reads TGTGCCAGCAGGTACAGGGGACTCAACTATGGCTACACCTTC. Translating it yields CASRYRGLNYGYTF.

The CDR3 here is CAAGLAGAGELFF. CDR3 bases: TGTGCAGCGGGACTAGCCGGGGCCGGGGAGCTGTTTTTT. The V call is TRBV28, the J call TRBJ2-2, with TRBD2 matching 9 bases. This CDR3 spans 13 amino acids. Germline loops: CDR1 MDHEN, CDR2 SYDVKM.